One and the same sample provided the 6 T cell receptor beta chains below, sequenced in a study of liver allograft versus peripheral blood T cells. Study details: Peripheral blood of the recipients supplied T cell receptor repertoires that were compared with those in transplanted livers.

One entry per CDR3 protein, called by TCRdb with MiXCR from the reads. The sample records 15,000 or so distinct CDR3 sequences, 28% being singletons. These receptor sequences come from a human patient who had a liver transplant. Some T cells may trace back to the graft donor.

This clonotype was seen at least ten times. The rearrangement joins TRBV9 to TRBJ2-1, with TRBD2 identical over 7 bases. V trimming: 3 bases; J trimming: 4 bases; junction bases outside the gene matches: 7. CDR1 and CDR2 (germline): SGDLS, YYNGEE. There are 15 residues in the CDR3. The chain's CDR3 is CASSERSGMYNEQFF. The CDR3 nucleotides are TGTGCCAGCAGCGAGCGAAGCGGGATGTACAATGAGCAGTTCTTC.

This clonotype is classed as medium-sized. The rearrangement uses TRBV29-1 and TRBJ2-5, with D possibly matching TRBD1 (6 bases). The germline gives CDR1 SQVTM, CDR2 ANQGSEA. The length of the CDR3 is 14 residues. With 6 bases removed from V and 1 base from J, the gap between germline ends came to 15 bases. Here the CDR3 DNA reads TGCAGCGTAACCCCCGGGACATCCCAAGAGACCCAGTACTTC. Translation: CSVTPGTSQETQYF.

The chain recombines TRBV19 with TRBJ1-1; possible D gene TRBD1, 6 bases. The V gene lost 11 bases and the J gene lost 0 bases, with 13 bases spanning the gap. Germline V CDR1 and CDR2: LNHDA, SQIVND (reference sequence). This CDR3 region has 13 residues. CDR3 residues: CASLQGVNTEAFF. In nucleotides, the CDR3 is TGTGCCTCCCTACAGGGCGTGAACACTGAAGCTTTCTTT. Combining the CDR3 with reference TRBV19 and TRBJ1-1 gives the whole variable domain DGGITQSPKYLFRKEGQNVTLSCEQNLNHDAMYWYRQDPGQGLRLIYYSQIVNDFQKGDIAEGYSVSREKKESFPLTVTSAQKNPTAFYLCASLQGVNTEAFFGQGTRLTVV.

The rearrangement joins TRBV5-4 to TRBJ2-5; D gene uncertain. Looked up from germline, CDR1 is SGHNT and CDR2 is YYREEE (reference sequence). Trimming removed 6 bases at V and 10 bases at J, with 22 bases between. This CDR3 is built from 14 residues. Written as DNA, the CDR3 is TGTGCCAGCACCAACGGCACGGCTAACGGAGACCAGTACTTC. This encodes CASTNGTANGDQYF.

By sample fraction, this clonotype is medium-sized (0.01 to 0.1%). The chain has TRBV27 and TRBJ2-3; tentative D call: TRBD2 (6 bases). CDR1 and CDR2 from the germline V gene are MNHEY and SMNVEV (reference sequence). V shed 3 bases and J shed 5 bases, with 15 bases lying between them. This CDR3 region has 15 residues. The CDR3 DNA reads TGTGCCAGCAGTTTGTTCGGGGGAGTCGGAGATACGCAGTATTTT. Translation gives CASSLFGGVGDTQYF.

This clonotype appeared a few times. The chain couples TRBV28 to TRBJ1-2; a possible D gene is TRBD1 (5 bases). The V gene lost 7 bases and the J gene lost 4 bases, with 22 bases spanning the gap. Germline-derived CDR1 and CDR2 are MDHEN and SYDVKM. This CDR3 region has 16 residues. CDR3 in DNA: TGTGCCAGCACCCTACCCCGGGACCCCAGCAGCTATGGCTACACCTTC. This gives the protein CASTLPRDPSSYGYTF.